This entry lists 17 T cell receptor beta chains sequenced from one sample in a study of radiation and T cells in renal cell carcinoma. Sequencing used immunoSEQ multiplex PCR; TCRdb keeps in-frame clones, though not all of them. This table has some 120,000 clones, approximately 78% appearing once. Time point in this sample: blood 2 weeks post-SBRT. The treatment: 15 Gy SBRT to primary tumor, nephrectomy 4 weeks later. Sequencing used blood, obtained from a patient whose treatment included radiotherapy and nephrectomy. Every receptor here comes from a woman aged 60-75 years with renal cell carcinoma.

This clone was counted many times. This chain connects TRBV5-1 to TRBJ2-2, with D possibly matching TRBD1 (6 bases). V dropped 9 bases and J dropped 7 bases, with 19 bases sitting between them. Germline loops: CDR1 SGHRS, CDR2 YFSETQ. The CDR3 length is 14 residues. CDR3 region: CATQATTGIGELFF. CDR3 coding DNA: TGCGCCACCCAAGCTACAACAGGGATCGGGGAGCTGTTTTTT.

The chain couples TRBV28 to TRBJ1-1, with D maybe TRBD1 (6 bases). The V end was cut by 2 bases, the J end by 3 bases, with 13 bases between. The CDR3 covers 15 residues. CDR1 and CDR2 (germline): MDHEN, SYDVKM. The CDR3 loop is CASSLITGRDTEAFF. Written as DNA, the CDR3 is TGTGCCAGCAGTTTAATAACAGGGAGAGACACTGAAGCTTTCTTT. Using reference TRBV28 and TRBJ1-1 for the parts outside the CDR3, the full variable domain is DVKVTQSSRYLVKRTGEKVFLECVQDMDHENMFWYRQDPGLGLRLIYFSYDVKMKEKGDIPEGYSVSREKKERFSLILESASTNQTSMYLCASSLITGRDTEAFFGQGTRLTVV.

This chain joins TRBV19 and TRBJ1-2; D is uncertain. Trimming stripped 1 base from V and 4 bases from J, with 13 bases between. The CDR3 runs 15 residues. From germline, CDR1 is LNHDA and CDR2 SQIVND (reference sequence). CDR3 protein: CASSIGRQVPYGYTF. In nucleotides, the CDR3 is TGTGCCAGTAGTATAGGACGGCAGGTCCCCTATGGCTACACCTTC.

This clone was seen a handful of times. The rearrangement joins TRBV27 to TRBJ1-1, with D unresolved. V lost 8 bases to trimming and J lost 2 bases, with 9 bases between them. The germline gives CDR1 MNHEY, CDR2 SMNVEV (reference sequence). This CDR3 is built from 12 residues. CDR3 DNA sequence: TGTGCCAGCCAATCAGTTAACACTGAAGCTTTCTTT. Translation gives CASQSVNTEAFF.

The chain links TRBV5-6 to TRBJ1-1; the match to TRBD1 covers 7 bases. After removal of 4 bases from V and 9 bases from J, the junction contained 15 bases not matched to a gene. The germline V gene encodes CDR1 SGHDT and CDR2 YYEEEE. The CDR3 spans 15 residues. This CDR3 is CASSLKTGQAGKAFF. CDR3 nucleotide sequence: TGTGCCAGCAGCCTTAAGACAGGGCAAGCGGGCAAAGCTTTCTTT.

A single count supports this clone. V and J are TRBV10-3 and TRBJ1-3; TRBD1 matches 8 bases. J lost 8 bases, V lost 10 bases, and 7 bases had no gene match. The CDR3 length is 12 residues. Looked up from germline, CDR1 is ENHRY and CDR2 is SYGVKD. The CDR3 coding sequence is TGTGCCAGTACAGGGGGGGAAGACACCATATATTTT. Its protein product is CASTGGEDTIYF.

This chain joins TRBV29-1 and TRBJ1-1; no clear D gene. V dropped 5 bases and J dropped 5 bases, with 6 bases sitting between them. The CDR3 sequence is 10 residues long. Germline values: CDR1 SQVTM, CDR2 ANQGSEA. The CDR3 loop is CSVLSTEAFF. The DNA of the CDR3 is TGCAGCGTTTTGAGTACTGAAGCTTTCTTT.

The chain carries TRBV15 and TRBJ1-1, with 9 bases that match TRBD1. The CDR3 consists of 15 residues. Trimming removed 0 bases from V and 4 bases from J; junction bases left unmatched: 3. Germline assignment: CDR1 LNHNV and CDR2 YYDKDF (reference sequence). The CDR3 DNA is TGTGCCACCAGCAGAGATCTGGACAGGGGCACTGAAGCTTTCTTT. Translation: CATSRDLDRGTEAFF. The whole variable domain, filled in from reference TRBV15 and TRBJ1-1, reads DAMVIQNPRYQVTQFGKPVTLSCSQTLNHNVMYWYQQKSSQAPKLLFHYYDKDFNNEADTPDNFQSRRPNTSFCFLDIRSPGLGDTAMYLCATSRDLDRGTEAFFGQGTRLTVV.

This chain links TRBV6-6 with TRBJ2-2, with D possibly being TRBD1 (5 bases). Deletions cut 3 bases from V and 3 bases from J, with 11 bases between. This CDR3 has 15 residues. Germline CDR1 is MNHNY and CDR2 is SVGAGI (reference sequence). The CDR3 here is CASSYYTGYTGELFF. The CDR3 bases are TGTGCCAGCAGTTATTACACAGGTTACACCGGGGAGCTGTTTTTT.

A word on this clone: Other nucleotide sequences in the sample specify the same CDR3. The chain carries TRBV6-6 and TRBJ2-2; maybe TRBD2 (7 bases). Germline assignment: CDR1 MNHNY and CDR2 SVGAGI (reference sequence). This CDR3 is 15 amino acids long. Trimming shortened V by 7 bases and J by 6 bases, and 18 bases separated the two germline ends. The chain's CDR3 is CASNLGGARAGELFF. The CDR3 DNA reads as TGTGCCAGCAACCTAGGGGGGGCGCGGGCCGGGGAGCTGTTTTTT.

V usage is TRBV2 and J usage is TRBJ1-1; D may be TRBD1 (6 bases). The ends were cut back, 6 bases at V and 0 bases at J, with 23 bases in the middle. The CDR3 extends over 18 amino acids. From germline, CDR1 is SNHLY and CDR2 FYNNEI. The DNA for the CDR3 is TGTGCCAGCAGCGCCGGTCGGCAGGGGAATCTCATGAACACTGAAGCTTTCTTT. The encoded protein is CASSAGRQGNLMNTEAFF.

The rearrangement links TRBV19 to TRBJ1-6; 7 nucleotides match TRBD1. The V segment lost 3 bases and the J segment 6 bases; nucleotides outside the gene matches: 8. Germline V CDR1 and CDR2: LNHDA, SQIVND (reference sequence). This CDR3 is 16 amino acids long. The CDR3 DNA follows: TGTGCCAGTAGTATCCCAGGGGGAACGGGTAATTCACCCCTCCACTTT. The encoded protein is CASSIPGGTGNSPLHF. The full variable domain, rest sourced from reference TRBV19 and TRBJ1-6, is DGGITQSPKYLFRKEGQNVTLSCEQNLNHDAMYWYRQDPGQGLRLIYYSQIVNDFQKGDIAEGYSVSREKKESFPLTVTSAQKNPTAFYLCASSIPGGTGNSPLHFGNGTRLTVT.

The chain uses TRBV6-1 and TRBJ2-7, with 9 bases that match TRBD1. The CDR3 loop spans 13 amino acids. The germline V gene encodes CDR1 MNHNS and CDR2 SASEGT. The V and J ends lost 5 bases and 6 bases, in that order; junction bases with no gene match: 5. The CDR3 loop reads CASSQWDRAEQYF. Here the CDR3 DNA reads TGTGCCAGCAGTCAGTGGGACAGGGCCGAGCAGTACTTC.

This clone was recorded only once. The chain links TRBV19 to TRBJ2-5; D is undetermined. This CDR3 has 13 amino acids. Germline CDR1 and CDR2: LNHDA and SQIVND (reference sequence). The V end lost 2 bases, the J end lost 2 bases, and 6 bases lay between the germline ends. The CDR3 coding sequence is TGTGCCAGTAGTATAAATGGGCAAGAGACCCAGTACTTC. Its protein is CASSINGQETQYF.

The chain employs TRBV25-1 and TRBJ1-4, with a weak D call TRBD1 (5 bases). V was shortened by 8 bases and J by 5 bases, with 18 bases between the two germline ends. The V gene's germline CDR1 is MGHDK and CDR2 SYGVNS. The CDR3 loop spans 15 amino acids. The CDR3 reads CASSRWGAANEKLFF. The CDR3 DNA follows: TGTGCCAGCTCCAGATGGGGCGCGGCGAATGAAAAACTGTTTTTT.

This CDR3 reads CASSLSAVYEQYF. The DNA of the CDR3 is TGTGCCAGCAGCCTAAGCGCGGTCTACGAGCAGTACTTC. V gene TRBV7-9 combines with J gene TRBJ2-7, with unresolved D. This CDR3 has 13 residues. The V end was cut by 5 bases, the J end by 3 bases, with 11 bases between. From germline, CDR1 is SEHNR and CDR2 FQNEAQ (reference sequence).

The chain has TRBV28 and TRBJ2-7; TRBD1 matches at 9 bases. J was trimmed by 4 bases and V by 5 bases; bases with no gene match: 3. Germline CDR1 is MDHEN and CDR2 is SYDVKM. The CDR3 covers 13 residues. The CDR3 nucleotides read TGTGCCAGCAGTACCGGGACAGGGTACGAGCAGTACTTC. Translating it yields CASSTGTGYEQYF. Supplemented by reference TRBV28 and TRBJ2-7, the full variable domain reads DVKVTQSSRYLVKRTGEKVFLECVQDMDHENMFWYRQDPGLGLRLIYFSYDVKMKEKGDIPEGYSVSREKKERFSLILESASTNQTSMYLCASSTGTGYEQYFGPGTRLTVT.